Following are 18 T cell receptor beta chains from one sample sequenced in a study of response to subunit inactivated influenza vaccine. TCRdb redid the calling of the RT-PCR reads with MiXCR, one entry per CDR3 protein. Here the sample spans hundreds of thousands of distinct CDR3 sequences, about 20% being singletons. The sample consisted of PBMCs from blood, taken about 20 months after vaccination. Receptors originate from a man between 50 and 69 years old who received an inactivated influenza vaccine.

This clonotype occurred a few times. The chain combines TRBV29-1 with TRBJ2-7; tentative D call: TRBD1 (6 bases). The germline V and J ends were trimmed by 7 bases and 5 bases, with 18 bases remaining between them. Germline V gene lookup returns CDR1 SQVTM and CDR2 ANQGSEA. The CDR3 length is 13 residues. Here the CDR3 DNA reads TGCAGCGCCACCCCAGGGGCCACGAACGAGCAGTACTTC. Its protein product is CSATPGATNEQYF.

This clonotype has only a few counts. This rearrangement joins TRBV27 to TRBJ1-1, with D maybe TRBD1 (5 bases). This CDR3 is 11 amino acids long. The V gene lost 6 bases and the J gene lost 7 bases, with 9 bases spanning the gap. Looked up from germline, CDR1 is MNHEY and CDR2 is SMNVEV (reference sequence). The CDR3 region is CASRGLGEAFF. As DNA, the CDR3 is TGTGCCAGCAGGGGGCTAGGTGAAGCTTTCTTT.

This clonotype has more than one count but fewer than ten. CDR3 nucleotides: TGCGCCAGCAGCCCCGTTGGACAGGACTACGAGCAGTACTTC. Its translation is CASSPVGQDYEQYF. V and J are TRBV5-1 and TRBJ2-7; TRBD1 aligns across 7 bases. V lost 4 bases, J lost 3 bases, and 7 bases stayed unmatched. CDR1 and CDR2 (germline): SGHRS, YFSETQ. CDR3 length: 14 residues.

This clonotype was picked up a small number of times. The genes are TRBV7-2 and TRBJ1-3; 9 bases are a match to TRBD1. J gave up 5 bases and V 3 bases, and 5 bases lay outside the gene matches. The germline CDR1 and CDR2 sequences are SGHTA and FQGNSA. This CDR3 has 15 amino acids. The CDR3 reads CASSFPDRGRNTIYF. As DNA, the CDR3 is TGTGCCAGCAGCTTCCCCGACAGGGGGAGAAACACCATATATTTT.

This clonotype was recorded at least ten times. J is TRBJ1-2 and V is TRBV6-5; D might be TRBD1 (5 bases). The CDR3 sequence is 12 residues long. Trimming left V 3 bases short and J 5 bases short, with 7 bases between. Germline CDR1 and CDR2: MNHEY and SVGAGI. The DNA of the CDR3 is TGTGCCAGCAGTTATCAGGGATATGGCTACACCTTC. It codes for CASSYQGYGYTF.

This clonotype was counted only a few times. This chain links TRBV19 with TRBJ1-2, with D unclear. CDR3 size: 13 residues. Trimming cost V 2 bases and J 5 bases, with 9 bases left between them. Germline V gene lookup returns CDR1 LNHDA and CDR2 SQIVND (reference sequence). The CDR3 DNA reads as TGTGCCAGTAGTATACAAGATTCTTATGGCTACACCTTC. It yields the protein CASSIQDSYGYTF.

The V gene is TRBV12-3 or TRBV12-4, the J gene TRBJ1-4; 8 nucleotides line up with TRBD1. The V gene end was trimmed by 0 bases and the J gene end by 12 bases; junction bases not matched to a gene: 0. The CDR3 has 12 residues. CDR3 nucleotides: TGTGCCAGCAGTTTAGCGACAGGGGAACTGTTTTTT. Encoded protein: CASSLATGELFF.

The gene calls are TRBV7-2 and TRBJ2-2; 7 nucleotides align to TRBD1. This CDR3 comprises 15 residues. Germline assignment: CDR1 SGHTA and CDR2 FQGNSA. V was pared by 1 base and J by 4 bases, with 3 bases of the junction left unmatched. The CDR3 nucleotides are TGTGCCAGCAGCTTAGAGACAGGGACCACCGGGGAGCTGTTTTTT. Encoded protein: CASSLETGTTGELFF.

CDR3 protein: CASSSTVSQAQHF. The CDR3 DNA reads as TGTGCCAGCAGTTCGACCGTTTCCCAGGCCCAGCATTTT. The V gene is TRBV12-3 or TRBV12-4, the J gene TRBJ1-5; D remains ambiguous. Trimming cost V 4 bases and J 11 bases, with 15 bases left between them. CDR3 length equals 13 residues.

The V call is TRBV7-3, the J call TRBJ2-1; 9 nucleotides agree with TRBD2. The V segment lost 3 bases and the J segment 0 bases; nucleotides outside the gene matches: 6. This CDR3 spans 17 amino acids. CDR1 SGHTA and CDR2 FQGTGA come from the germline V gene. CDR3 DNA sequence: TGTGCCAGCAGCTTGTACAGCGGGGGGAGCTCCTACAATGAGCAGTTCTTC. Its translation: CASSLYSGGSSYNEQFF. Filled out from reference TRBV7-3 and TRBJ2-1, the complete variable domain reads GAGVSQTPSNKVTEKGKYVELRCDPISGHTALYWYRQSLGQGPEFLIYFQGTGAADDSGLPNDRFFAVRPEGSVSTLKIQRTERGDSAVYLCASSLYSGGSSYNEQFFGPGTRLTVL.

The gene calls are TRBV11-3 and TRBJ1-5; D remains ambiguous. Germline values: CDR1 SGHNT, CDR2 YENEEA. The CDR3 runs to 16 residues. Trimming stripped 4 bases from V and 3 bases from J, with 16 bases between. This chain's CDR3 is CASSSPRTEINQPQHF. For the CDR3, the DNA is TGTGCCAGCAGCTCCCCGAGGACCGAAATCAATCAGCCCCAGCATTTT.

This clonotype has just a few counts. The chain employs TRBV5-1 and TRBJ1-6; D is unclear. CDR3 length: 15 residues. In germline, CDR1 is SGHRS, CDR2 YFSETQ. V lost 5 bases and J 10 bases, leaving 19 bases between the germline ends. The DNA for the CDR3 is TGCGCCAGCAGTATAGCCGGAACGGCCGAATCACCCCTCCACTTT. Its translation: CASSIAGTAESPLHF.

The chain is built from TRBV9 and TRBJ2-1, with no clear D. Trimming left V 2 bases short and J 0 bases short, with 12 bases between. Per the germline V gene, CDR1 is SGDLS and CDR2 is YYNGEE. The CDR3 runs 16 residues. Here the CDR3 reads CASSVGLPPSYNEQFF. CDR3 DNA: TGTGCCAGCAGCGTCGGTCTTCCCCCCTCCTACAATGAGCAGTTCTTC.

This clonotype was recorded a few times. The chain carries TRBV7-2 and TRBJ1-6; 7 bases agree with TRBD1. CDR1 and CDR2 from the germline V gene are SGHTA and FQGNSA. This CDR3 contains 16 residues. With 5 bases clipped from V and 6 bases from J, the junction kept 10 bases outside the gene matches. For the CDR3, the DNA is TGTGCCAGCAGCAAACGACAGGGATCCCTTAATTCACCCCTCCACTTT. This sequence encodes CASSKRQGSLNSPLHF.

This clonotype was found a few times. This rearrangement joins TRBV5-1 to TRBJ2-2; 11 nucleotides agree with TRBD1. This CDR3 region has 15 residues. CDR1 is SGHRS and CDR2 is YFSETQ in the germline V gene. V was clipped by 4 bases and J by 5 bases; unmatched bases: 4. CDR3 sequence reads: CASSGGTGGTGELFF. The DNA for the CDR3 is TGCGCCAGCAGCGGAGGGACAGGGGGTACCGGGGAGCTGTTTTTT.

This clonotype was counted ten times or more. The chain joins TRBV5-1 to TRBJ1-1, with TRBD1 matching 7 bases. The ends lost 3 bases at V and 0 bases at J; junction bases unmatched: 8. There are 16 residues in the CDR3. CDR1 SGHRS and CDR2 YFSETQ come from the germline V gene. The CDR3 is CASSWDSPSMNTEAFF. DNA of the CDR3: TGCGCCAGCAGCTGGGACAGTCCTTCTATGAACACTGAAGCTTTCTTT. The entire variable domain, with the rest obtained from reference TRBV5-1 and TRBJ1-1, is as follows: KAGVTQTPRYLIKTRGQQVTLSCSPISGHRSVSWYQQTPGQGLQFLFEYFSETQRNKGNFPGRFSGRQFSNSRSEMNVSTLELGDSALYLCASSWDSPSMNTEAFFGQGTRLTVV.

This rearrangement joins TRBV12-3 or TRBV12-4 to TRBJ1-5; D may be TRBD1 (6 bases). The ends were cut back, 5 bases at V and 5 bases at J, with 10 bases in the middle. The CDR3 runs to 13 residues. The CDR3, as DNA: TGTGCCAGCAGTGGACAGTTAGATCAGCCCCAGCATTTT. Protein: CASSGQLDQPQHF.

This clonotype appeared a single time. The CDR3 DNA follows: TGCAGTGCCAGATGGGGGGGGACAGGGACCAATGAGCAGTTCTTC. Protein: CSARWGGTGTNEQFF. This rearrangement joins TRBV20-1 to TRBJ2-1; 9 positions match TRBD1. V shed 6 bases, J shed 6 bases, and the junction held 12 bases outside the gene matches. Germline V gene data show CDR1 as DFQATT and CDR2 as SNEGSKA (reference sequence). CDR3 length equals 15 residues.